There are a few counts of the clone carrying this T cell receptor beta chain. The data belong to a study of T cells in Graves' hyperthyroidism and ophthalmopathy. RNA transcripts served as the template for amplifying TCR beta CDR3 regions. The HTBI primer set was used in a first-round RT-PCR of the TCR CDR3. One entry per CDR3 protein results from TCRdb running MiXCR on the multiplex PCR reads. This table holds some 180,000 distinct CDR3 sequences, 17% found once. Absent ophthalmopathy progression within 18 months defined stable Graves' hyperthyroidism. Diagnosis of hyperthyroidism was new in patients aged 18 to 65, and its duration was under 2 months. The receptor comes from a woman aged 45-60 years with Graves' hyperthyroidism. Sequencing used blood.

In DNA, the CDR3 is TGTGCCAGCAGCCCCCGGCCGGGGGGGGGGGATACGCAGTATTTT. This sequence encodes CASSPRPGGGDTQYF. This chain uses TRBV4-2 with TRBJ2-3, with 8 bases lining up with TRBD2. CDR3 length equals 15 residues. Trimming at V came to 4 bases and at J to 6 bases, leaving 9 bases not matched to a gene. CDR1 is LGHNA and CDR2 is YNFKEQ in the germline V gene.